Here is one T cell receptor (beta chain) with its context. The target antigen is unknown. These data originate in a study of early T cells in non-severe SARS-CoV-2 infection. Overall study: Chains stayed unpaired after sequencing of bulk RNA from unsorted whole blood.

Germline CDR1 is SGHAT and CDR2 is FQDESV (reference sequence). The CDR3 is 14 amino acids. The V and J ends lost 4 bases and 1 base respectively, with 10 bases between them. Attached unique molecular identifiers marked individual cDNA molecules. TCRdb used MiXCR to reprocess the 5' RACE reads, holding one entry per CDR3 protein. The sample comprises about 81,000 distinct CDR3 sequences, about 6.5% of which are singletons, and roughly 8% rests with the top ten. General observations from the study: VDJdb matching favored anti-spike CD8 responses, missing private and CD4 specificities.

Material: whole blood. J is TRBJ2-5 and V is TRBV11-1; the D gene is possibly TRBD1 (6 bases). The sequence was obtained from an adult who was a healthcare worker with PCR-confirmed SARS-CoV-2 infection or an uninfected control (not recorded which). The CDR3 loop reads CASSSQGSQETQYF. In DNA form, the CDR3 reads TGTGCCAGCAGCTCACAGGGTTCCCAAGAGACCCAGTACTTC.